The source of this T cell receptor (beta chain) is a study of human T cells and chemical hapten exposure. Study details: Patients having alopecia areata, totalis or universalis were mostly female.

This clonotype occurred a few times. Specified time point: patch test 1, 2 weeks after DPC sensitization. Indicated treatment: therapeutic diphenylcyclopropenone sensitization with weekly scalp DPC. The study drew its donors from alopecia patients who were 18 to 70 years old and suitable for DPC. The CDR3 is 17 residues long. As processed by the authors: TCRs per sample had a median of around 100,000 and ranged from roughly 23,224 to 700,000. TCRdb processed the RACE reads anew with MiXCR; each CDR3 protein has one entry. These V and J calls originate from TCRdb's pipeline instead of the authors' own analysis. The sample yields roughly 180,000 distinct CDR3 sequences, more than 14% seen once.

The sample was whole blood, taken in connection with sensitization to the hapten diphenylcyclopropenone (DPC). The sequence was obtained from a woman in her twenties or thirties with alopecia areata. Some clones in this sample may be carry-over from other donors' samples. This chain links TRBV12-2 with TRBJ1-5; the D call TRBD1 from the table was never checked on the DNA. TRBV12-2 is a documented pseudogene. DNA of the CDR3: TGTGCAAGTCGCTTAATGGGGGACCGAGAGGGCAATCAGCCCCAGCATTTT. Amino acids: CASRLMGDREGNQPQHF.